This TCR beta chain came from a study of T cell repertoires in cytomegalovirus infection. Study context: The authors relied on CMV epitopes, both recently identified HLA-C-restricted and well-studied HLA-B-restricted. It can be stated that public TCR beta signatures indicated CMV infection as well as a matching HLA type.

Concerning this clonotype: Its target is not known.

Findings and caveats of the study: What dominated the ex vivo response were HLA-C-restricted CMV-specific TCR beta clonotypes.

The V gene lost 0 bases and the J gene lost 3 bases, with 17 bases spanning the gap. CDR3 length: 17 residues. Germline V gene lookup returns CDR1 ENHRY and CDR2 SYGVKD. MiXCR was run by TCRdb on the reads, yielding one entry per CDR3 protein. The table records hundreds of thousands of distinct CDR3 sequences, 25% to 35% of them present only once. V is TRBV10-3 and J is TRBJ2-5; no clear D gene. The specimen was cultured PBMCs, collected from culture after CMV antigen stimulation. The sequence derives from a human donor in good health (CMV status not recorded). Some clones in this sample may be carry-over from other donors' samples. The CDR3: CAISESSSRLGKETQYF. CDR3 DNA: TGTGCCATCAGTGAGTCGAGTTCGCGGTTGGGGAAAGAGACCCAGTACTTC.